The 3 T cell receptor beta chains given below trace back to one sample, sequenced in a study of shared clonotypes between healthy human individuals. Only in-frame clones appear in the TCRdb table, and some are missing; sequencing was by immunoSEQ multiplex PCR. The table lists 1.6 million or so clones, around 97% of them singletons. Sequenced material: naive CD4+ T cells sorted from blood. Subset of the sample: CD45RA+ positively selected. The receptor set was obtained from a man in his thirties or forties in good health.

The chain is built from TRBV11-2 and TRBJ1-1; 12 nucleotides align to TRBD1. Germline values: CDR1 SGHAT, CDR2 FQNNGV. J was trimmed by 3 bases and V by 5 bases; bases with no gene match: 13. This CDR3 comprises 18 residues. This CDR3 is CASSQYRDRGLSDTEAFF. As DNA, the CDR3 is TGTGCCAGCAGCCAGTACCGGGACAGGGGGCTCTCGGACACTGAAGCTTTCTTT.

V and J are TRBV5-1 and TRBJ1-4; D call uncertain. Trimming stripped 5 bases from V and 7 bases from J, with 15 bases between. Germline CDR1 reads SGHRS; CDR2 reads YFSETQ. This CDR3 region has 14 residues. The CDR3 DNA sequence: TGCGCCAGCAGGACGGGTTTGGGATTTGAAAAACTGTTTTTT. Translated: CASRTGLGFEKLFF. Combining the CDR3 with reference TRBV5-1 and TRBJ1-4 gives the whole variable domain KAGVTQTPRYLIKTRGQQVTLSCSPISGHRSVSWYQQTPGQGLQFLFEYFSETQRNKGNFPGRFSGRQFSNSRSEMNVSTLELGDSALYLCASRTGLGFEKLFFGSGTQLSVL.

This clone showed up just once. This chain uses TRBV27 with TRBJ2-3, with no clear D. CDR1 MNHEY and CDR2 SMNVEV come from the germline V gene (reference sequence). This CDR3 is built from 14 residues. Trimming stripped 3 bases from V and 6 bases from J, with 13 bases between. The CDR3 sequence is CASSFRSPGDTQYF. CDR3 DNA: TGTGCCAGCAGTTTCCGGAGCCCCGGGGATACGCAGTATTTT.